The rows below give T cell receptor beta chains drawn from one sample of a study of T cell responses to AZD1222 COVID-19 vaccine. The data were produced by immunoSEQ multiplex PCR, yet TCRdb's version contains in-frame clones alone and is incomplete. The sample lists approximately 140,000 clones; approximately 92% were seen once. The material was peripheral blood, obtained 28 days after the second AZD1222 dose. These receptors were taken from an adult who received the AZD1222 COVID-19 vaccine. CDR3s include the opening cysteine and the closing phenylalanine or tryptophan. The D gene is left open where the match is weak. Not all rows give a size; the values are once, few, many and, for expanded clones, a class.

J gene: TRBJ2-7
clone size: -
D gene: TRBD1
CDR3 length: 15
V gene: TRBV6-6
CDR3 protein: CASSYGTGTPYEQYF
CDR3 DNA: TGTGCCAGCAGTTATGGGACAGGGACCCCCTACGAGCAGTACTTC

J gene: TRBJ1-3
clone size: -
D gene: -
CDR3 length: 15
V gene: TRBV5-4
CDR3 protein: CASSLQGTGGNTIYF
CDR3 DNA: TGTGCCAGCAGCTTGCAGGGAACAGGAGGAAACACCATATATTTT

J gene: TRBJ2-7
clone size: -
D gene: -
CDR3 length: 14
V gene: TRBV3-1/TRBV3-2
CDR3 protein: CASSQGGSRYEQYF
CDR3 DNA: TGTGCCAGCAGCCAAGGAGGCAGCCGCTACGAGCAGTACTTC

J gene: TRBJ1-6
clone size: -
D gene: -
CDR3 length: 13
V gene: TRBV9
CDR3 protein: CASSVGRNSPLHF
CDR3 DNA: TGTGCCAGCAGCGTAGGGAGGAATTCACCCCTCCACTTT

J gene: TRBJ1-2
clone size: -
D gene: TRBD1
CDR3 length: 20
V gene: TRBV5-1
CDR3 protein: CASSLAGGAGQGAGSYGYTF
CDR3 DNA: TGCGCCAGCAGCTTGGCCGGGGGCGCGGGACAGGGGGCCGGGAGCTATGGCTACACCTTC

J gene: TRBJ1-4
clone size: -
D gene: -
CDR3 length: 13
V gene: TRBV4-1
CDR3 protein: CASSPEWGEKLFF
CDR3 DNA: TGCGCCAGCAGCCCGGAGTGGGGGGAAAAACTGTTTTTT

J gene: TRBJ2-7
clone size: once
D gene: TRBD1
CDR3 length: 16
V gene: TRBV28
CDR3 protein: CASSKVDRGPPYEQYF
CDR3 DNA: TGTGCCAGCAGTAAAGTAGACAGGGGCCCTCCCTACGAGCAGTACTTC

J gene: TRBJ2-2
clone size: -
D gene: TRBD2
CDR3 length: 17
V gene: TRBV2
CDR3 protein: CASSEISGRLNTGELFF
CDR3 DNA: TGTGCCAGCAGTGAAATTAGCGGGAGATTGAACACCGGGGAGCTGTTTTTT

J gene: TRBJ1-2
clone size: -
D gene: -
CDR3 length: 13
V gene: TRBV7-2
CDR3 protein: CASSRNAGGEPTF
CDR3 DNA: TGTGCCAGCAGCCGAAACGCCGGAGGTGAGCCCACCTTC

J gene: TRBJ2-7
clone size: -
D gene: -
CDR3 length: 15
V gene: TRBV19
CDR3 protein: CASSTSGTPNYEQYF
CDR3 DNA: TGTGCCAGTAGTACCTCCGGGACACCTAACTACGAGCAGTACTTC

J gene: TRBJ1-5
clone size: -
D gene: -
CDR3 length: 14
V gene: TRBV3-1/TRBV3-2
CDR3 protein: CASSWAGNDQPQHF
CDR3 DNA: TGTGCCAGCAGCTGGGCCGGGAACGATCAGCCCCAGCATTTT

J gene: TRBJ2-2
clone size: -
D gene: TRBD2
CDR3 length: 20
V gene: TRBV28
CDR3 protein: CASSYRGLAGGPPSTGELFF
CDR3 DNA: TGTGCCAGCAGTTACCGGGGACTAGCGGGAGGGCCGCCGTCCACCGGGGAGCTGTTTTTT

J gene: TRBJ1-3
clone size: -
D gene: -
CDR3 length: 16
V gene: TRBV4-3
CDR3 protein: CASSQDSRGSRNTIYF
CDR3 DNA: TGCGCCAGCAGCCAAGATTCAAGGGGCTCCCGAAACACCATATATTTT

J gene: TRBJ2-7
clone size: once
D gene: TRBD1
CDR3 length: 15
V gene: TRBV28
CDR3 protein: CASSRSGQGPYEQYF
CDR3 DNA: TGTGCCAGCAGTCGCTCGGGACAGGGACCCTACGAGCAGTACTTC

J gene: TRBJ1-1
clone size: -
D gene: TRBD1
CDR3 length: 15
V gene: TRBV13
CDR3 protein: CASNALTGRRTEAFF
CDR3 DNA: TGTGCCAGCAACGCGCTGACAGGGCGGCGCACTGAAGCTTTCTTT

J gene: TRBJ2-7
clone size: -
D gene: TRBD2
CDR3 length: 15
V gene: TRBV5-4
CDR3 protein: CASSFPSGRAREQYF
CDR3 DNA: TGTGCCAGCAGCTTCCCTAGCGGGAGGGCACGCGAGCAGTACTTC

J gene: TRBJ1-5
clone size: -
D gene: -
CDR3 length: 13
V gene: TRBV11-3
CDR3 protein: CASSLERDQPQHF
CDR3 DNA: TGTGCCAGCAGCTTGGAGAGAGATCAGCCCCAGCATTTT

J gene: TRBJ1-4
clone size: -
D gene: -
CDR3 length: 14
V gene: TRBV5-1
CDR3 protein: CASSRTPTNEKLFF
CDR3 DNA: TGCGCCAGCAGCCGAACCCCAACTAATGAAAAACTGTTTTTT

J gene: TRBJ2-7
clone size: -
D gene: -
CDR3 length: 16
V gene: TRBV5-8
CDR3 protein: CASRRGGTGSFSEQYF
CDR3 DNA: TGTGCCAGCAGGCGGGGGGGGACAGGCAGTTTCTCCGAGCAGTACTTC

J gene: TRBJ2-1
clone size: few
D gene: TRBD1
CDR3 length: 13
V gene: TRBV27
CDR3 protein: CASSWGQGNEQFF
CDR3 DNA: TGTGCCAGCAGTTGGGGACAGGGGAATGAGCAGTTCTTC

J gene: TRBJ1-1
clone size: -
D gene: -
CDR3 length: 12
V gene: TRBV6-5
CDR3 protein: CASSWDNTEAFF
CDR3 DNA: TGTGCCAGCAGTTGGGATAACACTGAAGCTTTCTTT

J gene: TRBJ1-1
clone size: once
D gene: -
CDR3 length: 15
V gene: TRBV5-1
CDR3 protein: CASSWSSGLYTEAFF
CDR3 DNA: TGCGCCAGCAGCTGGTCTAGCGGGTTATACACTGAAGCTTTCTTT

J gene: TRBJ1-2
clone size: once
D gene: TRBD1
CDR3 length: 13
V gene: TRBV6-5
CDR3 protein: CASRQGGGYGYTF
CDR3 DNA: TGTGCCAGCAGACAGGGGGGCGGCTATGGCTACACCTTC

J gene: TRBJ2-7
clone size: once
D gene: -
CDR3 length: 16
V gene: TRBV4-1
CDR3 protein: CASSLTGTTTYYEQYF
CDR3 DNA: TGCGCCAGCAGCCTTACCGGGACCACAACCTACTACGAGCAGTACTTC

J gene: TRBJ2-3
clone size: -
D gene: -
CDR3 length: 11
V gene: TRBV5-6
CDR3 protein: CASSFTDTQYF
CDR3 DNA: TGTGCCAGCAGCTTTACAGATACGCAGTATTTT

J gene: TRBJ2-2
clone size: -
D gene: -
CDR3 length: 13
V gene: TRBV3-1/TRBV3-2
CDR3 protein: CASSSLKTGELFF
CDR3 DNA: TGTGCCAGCAGCTCCCTCAAAACCGGGGAGCTGTTTTTT

J gene: TRBJ1-5
clone size: -
D gene: -
CDR3 length: 12
V gene: TRBV2
CDR3 protein: CASSEAPQPQHF
CDR3 DNA: TGTGCCAGCAGTGAAGCCCCCCAGCCCCAGCATTTT

J gene: TRBJ2-1
clone size: -
D gene: TRBD2
CDR3 length: 14
V gene: TRBV28
CDR3 protein: CASSSRDYYNEQFF
CDR3 DNA: TGTGCCAGCAGTTCCCGGGACTACTACAATGAGCAGTTCTTC

J gene: TRBJ1-1
clone size: -
D gene: -
CDR3 length: 17
V gene: TRBV7-6
CDR3 protein: CASSLGDGAGEDTEAFF
CDR3 DNA: TGTGCCAGCAGCTTAGGCGACGGGGCGGGGGAGGACACTGAAGCTTTCTTT

J gene: TRBJ1-2
clone size: -
D gene: -
CDR3 length: 12
V gene: TRBV28
CDR3 protein: CASNSDSYGYTF
CDR3 DNA: TGTGCCAGCAACTCGGACAGTTATGGCTACACCTTC

J gene: TRBJ2-4
clone size: -
D gene: -
CDR3 length: 12
V gene: TRBV28
CDR3 protein: CAIRDSKNIQYF
CDR3 DNA: TGTGCCATACGGGATTCCAAAAACATTCAGTACTTC

J gene: TRBJ1-1
clone size: -
D gene: -
CDR3 length: 14
V gene: TRBV27
CDR3 protein: CASSLSVANTEAFF
CDR3 DNA: TGTGCCAGCAGTTTAAGTGTTGCGAACACTGAAGCTTTCTTT

J gene: TRBJ1-1
clone size: -
D gene: TRBD1
CDR3 length: 14
V gene: TRBV6-2/TRBV6-3
CDR3 protein: CASSYPWTGLRAFF
CDR3 DNA: TGTGCCAGCAGTTACCCGTGGACAGGGTTAAGAGCTTTCTTT

J gene: TRBJ2-1
clone size: -
D gene: -
CDR3 length: 11
V gene: TRBV6-5
CDR3 protein: CASSSGPAQFF
CDR3 DNA: TGTGCCAGCAGTTCGGGCCCCGCGCAGTTCTTC

J gene: TRBJ1-2
clone size: -
D gene: TRBD1
CDR3 length: 20
V gene: TRBV9
CDR3 protein: CASSVSATGGRRGFYYGYTF
CDR3 DNA: TGTGCCAGCAGCGTATCGGCGACAGGGGGCCGGAGGGGGTTCTACTATGGCTACACCTTC

J gene: TRBJ2-3
clone size: -
D gene: TRBD2
CDR3 length: 18
V gene: TRBV6-1
CDR3 protein: CASSERLGSSGYTDTQYF
CDR3 DNA: TGTGCCAGCAGTGAAAGGCTTGGCTCTAGCGGCTACACAGATACGCAGTATTTT

J gene: TRBJ2-1
clone size: -
D gene: -
CDR3 length: 13
V gene: TRBV20-1
CDR3 protein: CSASYPGDNEQFF
CDR3 DNA: TGCAGTGCTAGTTATCCAGGGGACAATGAGCAGTTCTTC

J gene: TRBJ2-1
clone size: -
D gene: TRBD2
CDR3 length: 16
V gene: TRBV11-2
CDR3 protein: CASSLLGLAGGREQFF
CDR3 DNA: TGTGCCAGCAGCCTTCTCGGACTAGCGGGAGGCCGGGAGCAGTTCTTC

J gene: TRBJ1-6
clone size: -
D gene: -
CDR3 length: 19
V gene: TRBV5-4
CDR3 protein: CASSFAGTERTTHNSPLHF
CDR3 DNA: TGTGCCAGCAGCTTTGCCGGGACGGAGCGAACGACCCATAATTCACCCCTCCACTTT

J gene: TRBJ2-1
clone size: once
D gene: -
CDR3 length: 15
V gene: TRBV10-3
CDR3 protein: CAISEFAGRGNEQFF
CDR3 DNA: TGTGCCATCAGTGAGTTTGCCGGACGAGGGAATGAGCAGTTCTTC

J gene: TRBJ2-1
clone size: -
D gene: -
CDR3 length: 13
V gene: TRBV11-3
CDR3 protein: CASSLDPYNEQFF
CDR3 DNA: TGTGCCAGCAGCTTAGATCCCTACAATGAGCAGTTCTTC

J gene: TRBJ1-3
clone size: -
D gene: -
CDR3 length: 12
V gene: TRBV7-2
CDR3 protein: CASSLGVDTIYF
CDR3 DNA: TGTGCCAGCAGCTTGGGTGTCGACACCATATATTTT

J gene: TRBJ2-3
clone size: -
D gene: -
CDR3 length: 11
V gene: TRBV9
CDR3 protein: CASSVGRQQYF
CDR3 DNA: TGTGCCAGCAGCGTAGGAAGGCAGCAGTATTTT

J gene: TRBJ1-5
clone size: -
D gene: TRBD1
CDR3 length: 20
V gene: TRBV6-2/TRBV6-3
CDR3 protein: CASSNKPRIGPQGTNQPQHF
CDR3 DNA: TGTGCCAGCAGCAATAAACCCCGCATAGGCCCACAGGGGACCAATCAGCCCCAGCATTTT

J gene: TRBJ2-7
clone size: -
D gene: -
CDR3 length: 14
V gene: TRBV19
CDR3 protein: CASSISETNYEQYF
CDR3 DNA: TGTGCCAGTAGTATCTCGGAGACAAACTACGAGCAGTACTTC

J gene: TRBJ2-1
clone size: -
D gene: TRBD2
CDR3 length: 18
V gene: TRBV23-1
CDR3 protein: CASSHITAGTSGYNEQFF
CDR3 DNA: TGCGCCAGCAGTCATATTACCGCCGGGACTAGCGGTTACAATGAGCAGTTCTTC

J gene: TRBJ1-2
clone size: -
D gene: -
CDR3 length: 16
V gene: TRBV3-1/TRBV3-2
CDR3 protein: CASSQGGAARSYGYTF
CDR3 DNA: TGTGCCAGCAGCCAAGGGGGTGCAGCCCGCAGCTATGGCTACACCTTC

J gene: TRBJ2-3
clone size: -
D gene: TRBD2
CDR3 length: 15
V gene: TRBV3-1/TRBV3-2
CDR3 protein: CASRQLAGVPDTQYF
CDR3 DNA: TGTGCCAGCAGACAGCTAGCGGGAGTCCCAGATACGCAGTATTTT

J gene: TRBJ1-2
clone size: -
D gene: -
CDR3 length: 13
V gene: TRBV28
CDR3 protein: CASKPDLNYGYTF
CDR3 DNA: TGTGCCAGCAAGCCAGATCTCAACTATGGCTACACCTTC

J gene: TRBJ2-5
clone size: -
D gene: -
CDR3 length: 11
V gene: TRBV20-1
CDR3 protein: CSARALETQYF
CDR3 DNA: TGCAGTGCTAGGGCCCTGGAGACCCAGTACTTC

J gene: TRBJ1-5
clone size: once
D gene: -
CDR3 length: 14
V gene: TRBV5-6
CDR3 protein: CASSLYGGGQPQHF
CDR3 DNA: TGTGCCAGCAGCTTGTATGGGGGCGGACAGCCCCAGCATTTT